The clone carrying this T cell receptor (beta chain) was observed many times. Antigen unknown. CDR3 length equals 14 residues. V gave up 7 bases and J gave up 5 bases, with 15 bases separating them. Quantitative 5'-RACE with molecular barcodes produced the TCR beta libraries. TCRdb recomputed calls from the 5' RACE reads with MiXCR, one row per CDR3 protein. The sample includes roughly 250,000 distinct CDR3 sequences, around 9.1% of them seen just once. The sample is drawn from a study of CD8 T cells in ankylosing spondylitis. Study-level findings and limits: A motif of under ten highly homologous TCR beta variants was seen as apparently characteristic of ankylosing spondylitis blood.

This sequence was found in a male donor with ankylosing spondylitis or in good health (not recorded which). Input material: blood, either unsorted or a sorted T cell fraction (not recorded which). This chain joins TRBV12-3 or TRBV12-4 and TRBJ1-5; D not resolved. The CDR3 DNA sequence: TGTGCCAGCACCCTCCTTCCCCCTCATCAGCCCCAGCATTTT. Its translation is CASTLLPPHQPQHF.